This T cell receptor beta chain was recovered during a study of T-cell memory formation after mild COVID-19. From germline, CDR1 is LNHDA and CDR2 SQIVND (reference sequence). The CDR3 totals 13 residues. V was clipped by 0 bases and J by 10 bases, with 10 bases between them. A single record per CDR3 protein comes from TCRdb applying MiXCR to the 5' RACE reads. The top ten hold around 31% of the sample, which has more than 70,000 distinct CDR3 sequences, roughly 14% seen once. The chain carries TRBV19 and TRBJ2-1; D unclear. Input material: PBMCs or a T cell subset sorted from them (not recorded which). This receptor was identified in an adult woman who had mild COVID-19 (a few samples of this study predate the infection). Cell type and time point are not known. The DNA for the CDR3 is TGTGCCAGTAGTATAGAGGGCAGTTGGGAGCAGTTCTTC. Translated: CASSIEGSWEQFF.